The 10 T cell receptor beta chains listed next were all sequenced from one sample in a study of response to subunit inactivated influenza vaccine. One entry per CDR3 protein, called by TCRdb with MiXCR from the RT-PCR reads. The sample has about 520,000 distinct CDR3 sequences, over 25% seen once. The source material was CD4+ T cells sorted from PBMCs, sampled around 5 days after vaccination. The receptors here all came from a man aged 50 or older who received an inactivated influenza vaccine.

This clonotype turned up a few times. This chain connects TRBV24-1 to TRBJ2-5; 7 bases map to TRBD1. V shed 4 bases, J shed 0 bases, and the junction held 7 bases outside the gene matches. The V gene's germline CDR1 is KGHDR and CDR2 SFDVKD. The CDR3 totals 16 residues. CDR3 region: CATSDPGQQDQETQYF. CDR3 bases: TGTGCCACCAGTGACCCGGGACAGCAAGACCAAGAGACCCAGTACTTC.

As concerns this clonotype: The missing conserved phenylalanine or tryptophan at the end of this CDR3 makes a read error likely. The rearrangement joins TRBV12-5 to TRBJ2-1, with no clear D. The CDR3 is 15 amino acids. The V end was cut by 3 bases, the J end by 0 bases, with 9 bases between. The germline gives CDR1 LGHNT, CDR2 FRNRAP. Here the CDR3 reads CASGLGVSSYNEQFI. DNA of the CDR3: TGTGCTAGTGGTTTAGGTGTGAGCTCCTACAATGAGCAGTTCATC.

The V gene is TRBV5-1, the J gene TRBJ2-1, with 10 bases matching TRBD2. V shed 5 bases and J 5 bases; nucleotides not matched to a gene: 4. Germline CDR1 is SGHRS and CDR2 is YFSETQ. There are 14 residues in the CDR3. The CDR3 DNA reads TGCGCCAGCAGTAGGACTAGCGGCGACAATGAGCAGTTCTTC. Its protein product is CASSRTSGDNEQFF.

This clonotype appeared a single time. The rearrangement links TRBV28 to TRBJ2-3, with 8 bases fitting TRBD2. CDR1 MDHEN and CDR2 SYDVKM come from the germline V gene. CDR3 length: 17 residues. The J segment lost 2 bases and the V segment lost 2 bases, leaving 9 bases of the junction unmatched. The CDR3 here is CASSLELADPDTDTQYF. The CDR3 DNA reads as TGTGCCAGCAGTTTAGAACTAGCGGACCCAGACACAGATACGCAGTATTTT.

The V call is TRBV9, the J call TRBJ2-1; D is possibly TRBD2 (5 bases). V lost 1 base to trimming and J lost 9 bases, with 20 bases between them. This CDR3 region has 16 residues. Germline CDR1 and CDR2: SGDLS and YYNGEE. The CDR3 nucleotides are TGTGCCAGCAGCGTAATGGATCGTCGCGGGTCCAGTGAGCAGTTCTTC. It specifies CASSVMDRRGSSEQFF.

The CDR3 bases are TGTGCCAGCAGCTTAGAAGAGGTCGGACAGGTTTATTTT. Its protein is CASSLEEVGQVYF. V usage is TRBV7-2 and J usage is TRBJ2-3; 7 positions agree with TRBD1. The length of the CDR3 is 13 residues. The J segment lost 15 bases and the V segment lost 1 base, leaving 10 bases of the junction unmatched. Germline values: CDR1 SGHTA, CDR2 FQGNSA. The full variable domain, completed using reference TRBV7-2 and TRBJ2-3, is GAGVSQSPSNKVTEKGKDVELRCDPISGHTALYWYRQSLGQGLEFLIYFQGNSAPDKSGLPSDRFSAERTGGSVSTLTIQRTQQEDSAVYLCASSLEEVGQVYFGPGTRLTVL.

The rearrangement links TRBV29-1 to TRBJ2-5; D is perhaps TRBD1 or TRBD2 (5 bases each). CDR1 is SQVTM, CDR2 ANQGSEA, per germline. The length of the CDR3 is 11 residues. V dropped 4 bases and J dropped 4 bases, with 7 bases sitting between them. DNA of the CDR3: TGCAGCGTTGCGGGGCCAGAGACCCAGTACTTC. Translating it yields CSVAGPETQYF. Drawing the rest from reference TRBV29-1 and TRBJ2-5, the complete variable domain is SAVISQKPSRDICQRGTSLTIQCQVDSQVTMMFWYRQQPGQSLTLIATANQGSEATYESGFVIDKFPISRPNLTFSTLTVSNMSPEDSSIYLCSVAGPETQYFGPGTRLLVL.

The chain employs TRBV29-1 and TRBJ2-7, with D maybe TRBD1 (5 bases). The V gene's germline CDR1 is SQVTM and CDR2 ANQGSEA. CDR3 length: 13 residues. The V gene lost 4 bases and the J gene lost 3 bases, with 13 bases spanning the gap. Here the CDR3 reads CSVVSARDYEQYF. DNA for the CDR3: TGCAGCGTTGTTTCCGCCAGGGACTACGAGCAGTACTTC.

This rearrangement joins TRBV4-2 to TRBJ2-3, with TRBD1 as a possible D gene (6 bases). V was shortened by 2 bases and J by 3 bases, with 9 bases between the two germline ends. The CDR3 is made up of 14 amino acids. CDR1 and CDR2 from the germline V gene are LGHNA and YNFKEQ. CDR3 residues: CASSQYDRTDTQYF. CDR3 nucleotides: TGTGCCAGCAGCCAATACGACAGGACAGATACGCAGTATTTT.

The V gene is TRBV20-1, the J gene TRBJ1-5; tentatively, D is TRBD1 (6 bases). This CDR3 region has 14 residues. CDR1 and CDR2 from the germline V gene are DFQATT and SNEGSKA (reference sequence). Deletions cut 4 bases from V and 2 bases from J, with 12 bases between. Here the CDR3 DNA reads TGCAGTGCTATACAGGGTCTCGGCAATCAGCCCCAGCATTTT. Protein sequence: CSAIQGLGNQPQHF.